This TCR beta chain was documented in a study of blood T cell repertoires in COVID-19. Whole-study context: Donors in the United States, Italy and Spain gave samples during acute or convalescent COVID-19. T cells, B-cell-depleted T cells, or PBMCs provided the cDNA or gDNA that served as material.

Study processing details: It was from reference gene primer amplification that nucleated cell counts were estimated. Here immunoSEQ multiplex PCR was the method, and the copy in TCRdb shows in-frame clones only, minus some. V and J calls and clone size follow that table, whereas D and trimming were derived from the DNA. The sample includes roughly 59,000 clones, approximately 82% of them seen just once. Germline assignment: CDR1 ENHRY and CDR2 SYGVKD. CDR3 size: 15 residues. V gave up 4 bases and J gave up 2 bases, with 14 bases separating them. Sequencing used peripheral blood. The sequence derives from an older man with acute or convalescent COVID-19. The chain has TRBV10-3 and TRBJ2-5; no reliable D call. CDR3: CAISVVATKQETQYF. The CDR3 DNA sequence: TGTGCCATCAGTGTGGTGGCAACAAAGCAAGAGACCCAGTACTTC.